This T cell receptor beta chain originates from a study of blood T cell repertoires in COVID-19. Study overall: In each case, the material was cDNA or gDNA derived from T cells, B-cell-depleted T cells, or PBMCs.

The CDR3 sequence is 13 residues long. Germline CDR1 reads LGHDT; CDR2 reads YNNKEL (reference sequence). Trimming removed 5 bases from V and 0 bases from J, with 5 bases in between. Some clones are missing from TCRdb's copy, which holds only in-frame ones; the method was immunoSEQ multiplex PCR. Among roughly 130,000 clones listed, over 60% were seen once. What was sequenced was peripheral blood. The sequence was collected from a man aged 45-65 years with acute or convalescent COVID-19. The gene calls are TRBV3-1 (or the pseudogene TRBV3-2) and TRBJ1-3; no clear D. CDR3 nucleotide sequence: TGTGCCAGCAGCAGGAGCTCTGGAAACACCATATATTTT. Encoded protein: CASSRSSGNTIYF.